The present T cell receptor (beta chain) was sequenced within a study of T cells in pancreatic ductal adenocarcinoma. This clone was detected only a few times. The data were produced by immunoSEQ multiplex PCR, yet TCRdb's version contains in-frame clones alone and is incomplete. The profile covers thousands of clones, with roughly four fifths appearing a single time and around 13% taken by the ten largest. The selected patients with pancreatic ductal adenocarcinoma had surgery but no neoadjuvant therapy. The CDR3 runs to 13 residues. Germline-derived CDR1 and CDR2 are LGHNA and YNFKEQ. The ends were cut back, 4 bases at V and 4 bases at J, with 8 bases in the middle.

Sequenced: pancreatic tumor tissue. The clonotype was recovered from a human donor with pancreatic ductal adenocarcinoma. The chain joins TRBV4-2 to TRBJ1-3, with D tentatively TRBD1 (6 bases). Here the CDR3 reads CASSPGTGNTIYF. The CDR3 nucleotides read TGTGCCAGCAGCCCTGGGACAGGAAACACCATATATTTT.